This is a list of T cell receptor beta chains from one sample in a study of OX40 agonist ivuxolimab in advanced cancers. The assay was immunoSEQ multiplex PCR, and TCRdb's table has in-frame clones only and misses some. The data show roughly 82,000 clones, approximately 87% seen once. The specimen was CD4+ or CD8+ T cells sorted from blood, collected in a trial of the OX40 agonist ivuxolimab. These receptors all stem from an adult with an advanced solid tumor such as melanoma, head and neck, liver or kidney cancer. Both conserved end residues are trimmed from each CDR3. Each record gives: CDR3 protein, V gene, J gene, D gene. A D gene is named only where the DNA matches it firmly.

ASSLAGTGVRREKLF	TRBV7-8	TRBJ1-4	TRBD1
ASSDSVIEKLF	TRBV5-5	TRBJ1-4	NA
ASSMTGVIPTEAF	TRBV5-8	TRBJ1-1	TRBD1
ASSKRDILTARQGYEQY	TRBV21-1	TRBJ2-7	NA
AWNWAPRSYEQY	TRBV30	TRBJ2-7	NA
ASSSYPRETQY	TRBV7-2	TRBJ2-5	NA
ASSQRRGRGETQY	TRBV14	TRBJ2-5	NA
ASRLGLGVDTQY	TRBV5-5	TRBJ2-3	NA
ASNLPAGGYNEQF	TRBV7-9	TRBJ2-1	TRBD2
ASSDPGLGPYEQY	TRBV5-1	NA	NA
ASSPPGSGGYDEQY	TRBV27	TRBJ2-7	TRBD2
ASSELGGYSNTGELF	TRBV25-1	TRBJ2-2	NA
ASSLEGGKY	TRBV28	TRBJ2-7	NA
ASSSIREGYEQY	TRBV19	TRBJ2-7	TRBD2
ASSKDRDPEERTDTQY	TRBV21-1	TRBJ2-3	NA
ASRSNRQGIYGYT	TRBV6-5	TRBJ1-2	TRBD1
AIGQFGGVAAANYGYT	TRBV10-3	TRBJ1-2	NA
ASSPLRNSPLH	TRBV28	TRBJ1-6	NA
ASSIGPVDTQY	TRBV19	TRBJ2-3	NA
ASSFDYAETQY	TRBV5-4	TRBJ2-5	NA
ASSLGVDGQETQY	TRBV11-2	TRBJ2-5	NA
ASSQSWQGAGNEQF	TRBV23-1	TRBJ2-1	TRBD1
ASRTPASGGNPSTDTQY	TRBV28	TRBJ2-3	TRBD2
ASSIGTSGRMKETQY	TRBV7-9	TRBJ2-5	TRBD2
ASSRLAGGRADTQY	TRBV5-4	TRBJ2-3	TRBD2
ASSLARSYEQY	TRBV7-2	TRBJ2-7	NA
ATSGKPGENTEAF	TRBV15	TRBJ1-1	NA
ASSQWSQGRTDEQY	TRBV4-2	TRBJ2-7	NA
AWSAGLTEAF	TRBV30	TRBJ1-1	NA
ASSVLRQSSAAGANVLT	TRBV5-8	TRBJ2-6	NA
SVVRQGAQETQY	TRBV29-1	TRBJ2-5	TRBD1
ASSSTNTGELF	TRBV7-7	TRBJ2-2	NA
ASSDYGTDYGYT	TRBV6-5	TRBJ1-2	NA
ASSPPQGPYNEQF	TRBV27	TRBJ2-1	NA
ASSGRTGDNSPLH	TRBV2	TRBJ1-6	TRBD1
ASSQDGDLAQY	TRBV4-3	TRBJ2-3	NA